The subject of this entry is one T cell receptor (beta chain). Its specificity is unknown. This table comes from immunoSEQ multiplex PCR, and its TCRdb copy is limited to in-frame clones, with some not included. The profile covers about 26,000 clones, with 82% appearing a single time and 4.1% taken by the ten largest. The sample originates from a study of T cells in localized non-small cell lung cancer. Study-wide points: A median of roughly 52 of the top 100 tumor clones appeared in adjacent lung, which was paired and uninvolved. Compared with tumor, uninvolved adjacent lung displayed greater T cell clonality, ranking highest overall. Owing to sequencing of a solitary tumor region, heterogeneity cannot be discounted. Overall survival was longer when the density of T cells in the blood was higher.

The sequence was obtained from a woman aged 35 to 75 with stage I lung adenocarcinoma. The sample in question was peripheral blood, obtained before any cancer treatment.

The CDR3 DNA reads as TGCGCCAGCAGCCAGACTCCGGACAGGGCCTATGGCTACACCTTC. It translates to CASSQTPDRAYGYTF. This chain joins TRBV4-1 and TRBJ1-2; TRBD1 matches 8 bases. Germline V gene data show CDR1 as MGHRA and CDR2 as YSYEKL. The CDR3 sequence is 15 residues long. The ends lost 3 bases at V and 4 bases at J; junction bases unmatched: 7.